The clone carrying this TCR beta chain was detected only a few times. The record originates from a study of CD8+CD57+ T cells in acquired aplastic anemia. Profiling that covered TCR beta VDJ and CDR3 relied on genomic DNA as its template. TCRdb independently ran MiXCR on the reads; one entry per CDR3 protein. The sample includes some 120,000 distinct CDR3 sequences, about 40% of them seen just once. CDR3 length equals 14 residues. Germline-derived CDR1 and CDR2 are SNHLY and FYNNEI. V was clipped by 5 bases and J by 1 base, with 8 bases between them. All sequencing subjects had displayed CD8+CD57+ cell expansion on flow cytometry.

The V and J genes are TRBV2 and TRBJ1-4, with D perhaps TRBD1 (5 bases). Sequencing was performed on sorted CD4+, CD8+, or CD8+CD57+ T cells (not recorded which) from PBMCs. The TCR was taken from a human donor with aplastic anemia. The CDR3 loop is CASSQTVTNEKLFF. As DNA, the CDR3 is TGTGCCAGCAGTCAGACAGTAACTAATGAAAAACTGTTTTTT.